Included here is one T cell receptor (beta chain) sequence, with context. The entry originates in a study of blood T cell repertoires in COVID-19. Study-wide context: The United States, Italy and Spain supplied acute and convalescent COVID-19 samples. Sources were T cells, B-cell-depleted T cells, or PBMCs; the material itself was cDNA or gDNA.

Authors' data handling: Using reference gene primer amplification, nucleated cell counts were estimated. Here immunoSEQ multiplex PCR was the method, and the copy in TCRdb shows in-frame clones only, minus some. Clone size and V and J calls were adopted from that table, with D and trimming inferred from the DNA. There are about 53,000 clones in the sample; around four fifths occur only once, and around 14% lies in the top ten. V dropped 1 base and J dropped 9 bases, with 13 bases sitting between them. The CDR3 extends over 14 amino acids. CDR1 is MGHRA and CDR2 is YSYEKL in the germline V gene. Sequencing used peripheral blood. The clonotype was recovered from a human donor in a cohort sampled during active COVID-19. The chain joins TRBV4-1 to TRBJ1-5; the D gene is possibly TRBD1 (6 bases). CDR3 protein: CASSQATGMGPQHF. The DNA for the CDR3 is TGCGCCAGCAGCCAAGCCACAGGGATGGGGCCCCAGCATTTT.